The 28 T cell receptor beta chains given below trace back to one sample, sequenced in a study of PD-1 blockade in classical Hodgkin lymphoma. No patient escaped relapse after autologous stem cell transplantation, and brentuximab vedotin exposure varied. Some clones are missing from TCRdb's copy, which holds only in-frame ones; the method was immunoSEQ multiplex PCR. The table shows some 13,000 clones, with around 76% occurring only once. Material: peripheral blood mononuclear cells (PBMCs), obtained at baseline. Receptors were obtained from a human donor with classical Hodgkin lymphoma.

The V and J genes are TRBV5-1 and TRBJ2-5; 14 nucleotides line up with TRBD2. Looked up from germline, CDR1 is SGHRS and CDR2 is YFSETQ. The V gene end was trimmed by 4 bases and the J gene end by 5 bases; junction bases not matched to a gene: 7. This CDR3 spans 16 amino acids. As DNA, the CDR3 is TGCGCCAGCAGCGAGGGACTAGCGGGAGTCGGGGAGACCCAGTACTTC. This translates into CASSEGLAGVGETQYF.

The chain links TRBV7-9 to TRBJ2-1; D perhaps matches TRBD1 (6 bases). The germline V gene has CDR1 SEHNR and CDR2 FQNEAQ (reference sequence). With 1 base removed from V and 8 bases from J, the gap between germline ends came to 15 bases. The CDR3 contains 15 residues. CDR3 in amino acids: CASSLVGAQRDEQFF. CDR3 in DNA: TGTGCCAGCAGCTTAGTGGGGGCCCAGCGCGATGAGCAGTTCTTC. Combining the CDR3 with reference TRBV7-9 and TRBJ2-1 gives the whole variable domain DTGVSQNPRHKITKRGQNVTFRCDPISEHNRLYWYRQTLGQGPEFLTYFQNEAQLEKSRLLSDRFSAERPKGSFSTLEIQRTEQGDSAMYLCASSLVGAQRDEQFFGPGTRLTVL.

This chain uses TRBV18 with TRBJ2-5, with D tentatively TRBD1 (6 bases). V was shortened by 3 bases and J by 5 bases, with 10 bases between the two germline ends. Germline assignment: CDR1 KGHSH and CDR2 LQKENI. The CDR3 covers 13 residues. The CDR3 region has the DNA TGTGCCAGCTCACCGGACAGTAGGGAGACCCAGTACTTC. This codes for CASSPDSRETQYF.

The chain employs TRBV10-3 and TRBJ2-3; weak D call: TRBD1 (7 bases). The CDR3 has 15 residues. The germline gives CDR1 ENHRY, CDR2 SYGVKD. Trimming shortened V by 10 bases and J by 0 bases, and 17 bases separated the two germline ends. The CDR3 protein is CATYPGGSSTDTQYF. The CDR3 region has the DNA TGTGCCACCTACCCAGGGGGGTCTAGCACAGATACGCAGTATTTT.

The genes are TRBV28 and TRBJ1-5, with D uncertain. Germline V CDR1 and CDR2: MDHEN, SYDVKM. This CDR3 comprises 12 residues. V was cut by 6 bases and J by 4 bases, with 7 bases left in between. The CDR3 spells CASRRSNQPQHF. In nucleotides, the CDR3 is TGTGCCAGCAGAAGGTCGAATCAGCCCCAGCATTTT.

The chain joins TRBV11-2 to TRBJ2-3; D possibly corresponds to TRBD1 (6 bases). The CDR3 covers 15 residues. The V gene's germline CDR1 is SGHAT and CDR2 FQNNGV. V lost 5 bases to trimming and J lost 0 bases, with 12 bases between them. Here the CDR3 DNA reads TGTGCCAGCAGCCTGGACCAGGGGAGCACAGATACGCAGTATTTT. Its protein is CASSLDQGSTDTQYF.

CDR3 in DNA: TGTGCCAGCAGCCAAGGGACCGTACAGGGCTACCAAGAGACCCAGTACTTC. It encodes CASSQGTVQGYQETQYF. The chain is built from TRBV7-8 and TRBJ2-5; D is perhaps TRBD1 (6 bases). Trimming shortened V by 5 bases and J by 0 bases, and 19 bases separated the two germline ends. The CDR3 contains 17 residues. CDR1 and CDR2 from the germline V gene are SGHVS and FQNEAQ.

This clone was seen a single time. J is TRBJ2-1 and V is TRBV5-8; 9 nucleotides match TRBD1. Per germline, CDR1 SGHTS and CDR2 YDEGEE. This CDR3 comprises 15 residues. Unmatched junction bases numbered 4, after V lost 5 bases and J lost 1 base. For the CDR3, the DNA is TGTGCCAGCAGTACCGGGACAGGGTCCTACAATGAGCAGTTCTTC. Protein: CASSTGTGSYNEQFF. The full variable domain, with the rest looked up from reference TRBV5-8 and TRBJ2-1, is EAGVTQSPTHLIKTRGQQATLRCSPISGHTSVYWYQQALGLGLQFLLWYDEGEERNRGNFPPRFSGRQFPNYSSELNVNALELEDSALYLCASSTGTGSYNEQFFGPGTRLTVL.

This clone was recorded a few times. V is TRBV2 and J is TRBJ1-1; the D is unclear. This CDR3 region has 14 residues. V lost 7 bases and J 0 bases, leaving 12 bases between the germline ends. Germline CDR1 is SNHLY and CDR2 is FYNNEI. CDR3 residues: CASIVGRMNTEAFF. Written as DNA, the CDR3 is TGTGCCAGCATCGTAGGACGTATGAACACTGAAGCTTTCTTT.

The V gene is TRBV6-4, the J gene TRBJ2-3; D may correspond to TRBD1 or TRBD2 (5 bases each). V dropped 6 bases and J dropped 3 bases, with 13 bases sitting between them. Germline V gives CDR1 MRHNA, CDR2 SNTAGT. CDR3 length: 14 amino acids. The CDR3 reads CASSPSGPTDTQYF. CDR3 nucleotides: TGTGCCAGCAGCCCCTCGGGGCCGACAGATACGCAGTATTTT.

This chain uses TRBV4-1 with TRBJ2-7; D call uncertain. CDR3 length: 15 amino acids. V was shortened by 4 bases and J by 1 base, with 14 bases between the two germline ends. The germline V gene has CDR1 MGHRA and CDR2 YSYEKL. The CDR3 here is CASSLGPLRSYEQYF. As DNA, the CDR3 is TGCGCCAGCAGCCTAGGGCCCTTGAGGTCCTACGAGCAGTACTTC.

The chain employs TRBV6-4 and TRBJ2-3; maybe TRBD2 (6 bases). This CDR3 has 15 amino acids. The germline V and J ends were trimmed by 2 bases and 10 bases, with 19 bases remaining between them. The germline V gene has CDR1 MRHNA and CDR2 SNTAGT. CDR3 protein: CASSDTNRLGSPQYF. The DNA of the CDR3 is TGTGCCAGCAGTGACACGAACAGACTAGGGAGCCCGCAGTATTTT.

The chain couples TRBV30 to TRBJ1-5; TRBD1 matches at 7 bases. CDR1 GTSNPN and CDR2 SVGIG come from the germline V gene (reference sequence). CDR3 length equals 14 residues. The J segment lost 4 bases and the V segment lost 0 bases, leaving 3 bases of the junction unmatched. The CDR3 reads CAWSVQGRNQPQHF. The DNA for the CDR3 is TGTGCCTGGAGTGTACAGGGGCGAAATCAGCCCCAGCATTTT.

The chain uses TRBV7-9 and TRBJ2-3; D possibly corresponds to TRBD2 (6 bases). This CDR3 is 17 amino acids long. The V gene lost 1 base and the J gene lost 1 base, with 15 bases spanning the gap. Per the germline V gene, CDR1 is SEHNR and CDR2 is FQNEAQ (reference sequence). The CDR3 loop is CASSLGQGRGGTDTQYF. The CDR3 DNA is TGTGCCAGCAGCTTAGGTCAAGGGCGGGGCGGCACAGATACGCAGTATTTT.

The CDR3 DNA is TGTGCCAGCAGCGCCGGGACACGGCCCTACGAGCAGTACTTC. As protein: CASSAGTRPYEQYF. The V gene is TRBV9, the J gene TRBJ2-7; possibly TRBD1 for D (6 bases). The CDR3 runs to 14 residues. Looked up from germline, CDR1 is SGDLS and CDR2 is YYNGEE. V was cut by 3 bases and J by 2 bases, with 12 bases left in between.

The rearrangement joins TRBV11-2 to TRBJ2-7, with 7 bases matching TRBD1. The CDR3 extends over 15 amino acids. The junction had 10 bases not matched to a gene; V was cut back by 5 bases and J by 3 bases. CDR1 is SGHAT, CDR2 FQNNGV, per germline. In nucleotides, the CDR3 is TGTGCCAGCAGCCACAACAAAGGACAGGTCTACGAGCAGTACTTC. This sequence encodes CASSHNKGQVYEQYF.

The chain has TRBV6-1 and TRBJ2-3, with D unresolved. Trimming removed 7 bases at V and 2 bases at J, with 13 bases between. Germline CDR1 is MNHNS and CDR2 is SASEGT. The length of the CDR3 is 14 residues. Here the CDR3 reads CASTPDGPTDTQYF. The CDR3 coding sequence is TGTGCCAGCACCCCGGACGGACCCACAGATACGCAGTATTTT.

This clone was observed a handful of times. The CDR3 spells CASSHRVVANVLTF. CDR3 nucleotides: TGTGCCAGCAGCCACAGGGTAGTGGCCAACGTCCTGACTTTC. J is TRBJ2-6 and V is TRBV11-1; TRBD1 might be the D (6 bases). The CDR3 consists of 14 residues. Trimming cost V 5 bases and J 6 bases, with 11 bases left between them. CDR1 and CDR2 (germline): SGHAT, FQDESV (reference sequence).

This rearrangement joins TRBV18 to TRBJ2-5; 8 nucleotides match TRBD2. Germline values: CDR1 KGHSH, CDR2 LQKENI. Germline trimming cut 0 bases from V and 5 bases from J; bases unmatched to any gene: 11. This CDR3 is 17 amino acids long. The CDR3 bases are TGTGCCAGCTCACCACCGCTAGTCGGGGGGGCCGGGGAGACCCAGTACTTC. Its protein product is CASSPPLVGGAGETQYF. Variable domain in full (rest from reference TRBV18 and TRBJ2-5): NAGVMQNPRHLVRRRGQEARLRCSPMKGHSHVYWYRQLPEEGLKFMVYLQKENIIDESGMPKERFSAEFPKEGPSILRIQQVVRGDSAAYFCASSPPLVGGAGETQYFGPGTRLLVL.

CDR3 sequence (DNA): TGTGCCAGCAGCTTGGGGTCAGGGACTATTACACCCCTCCACTTT. As protein: CASSLGSGTITPLHF. The chain employs TRBV5-6 and TRBJ1-6; possible D gene TRBD1, 5 bases. The V and J ends lost 0 bases and 11 bases respectively, with 15 bases between them. The length of the CDR3 is 15 residues. Germline CDR1 and CDR2: SGHDT and YYEEEE.

The V and J genes are TRBV27 and TRBJ2-7; D possibly uses TRBD1 or TRBD2 (6 bases each). V was pared by 7 bases and J by 3 bases, with 10 bases between. The CDR3 is 12 amino acids. CDR1 is MNHEY and CDR2 is SMNVEV in the germline V gene (reference sequence). As DNA, the CDR3 is TGTGCCAGCAAAAGGGGGGACTACGAGCAGTACTTC. Translation: CASKRGDYEQYF.

The count of this clone is one. V usage is TRBV14 and J usage is TRBJ2-7; 11 nucleotides agree with TRBD2. V trimming: 1 base; J trimming: 4 bases; junction bases outside the gene matches: 3. The CDR3 spans 15 residues. CDR1 SGHDN and CDR2 FVKESK come from the germline V gene. The CDR3 reads CASSQGASGRYEQYF. The DNA of the CDR3 is TGTGCCAGCAGCCAAGGAGCTAGCGGGAGGTACGAGCAGTACTTC.

The genes are TRBV4-1 and TRBJ2-7, with 7 bases lining up with TRBD2. V was pared by 0 bases and J by 7 bases, with 6 bases of the junction left unmatched. Germline V CDR1 and CDR2: MGHRA, YSYEKL. The CDR3 contains 14 residues. The CDR3 DNA follows: TGCGCCAGCAGCCAAGAAGTACTGCGGGGGGAGCAGTACTTC. It translates to CASSQEVLRGEQYF.

The V call is TRBV5-1, the J call TRBJ2-3; D is unresolved. Trimming shortened V by 1 base and J by 0 bases, and 9 bases separated the two germline ends. The CDR3 spans 15 residues. Germline CDR1 SGHRS, CDR2 YFSETQ. The CDR3 DNA follows: TGCGCCAGCAGCTTGTGGAGCGCTAGCACAGATACGCAGTATTTT. This gives the protein CASSLWSASTDTQYF.

The genes are TRBV5-4 and TRBJ1-2; maybe TRBD1 (6 bases). The V end lost 0 bases, the J end lost 8 bases, and 17 bases lay between the germline ends. The CDR3 spans 15 residues. In germline, CDR1 is SGHNT, CDR2 YYREEE (reference sequence). The CDR3 region has the DNA TGTGCCAGCAGCTTGGCCGGGCAGGGGAGCGGAGGCTACACCTTC. Encoded protein: CASSLAGQGSGGYTF.

The chain links TRBV7-9 to TRBJ2-3; D call uncertain. Germline V lookup: CDR1 SEHNR, CDR2 FQNEAQ (reference sequence). CDR3 length: 12 amino acids. Trimming removed 1 base at V and 5 bases at J, with 4 bases between. The CDR3 sequence is CASSLDLDTQYF. DNA of the CDR3: TGTGCCAGCAGCTTAGACTTAGATACGCAGTATTTT.

The gene calls are TRBV6-5 and TRBJ1-3; no clear D. The CDR3 consists of 15 residues. V was clipped by 4 bases and J by 3 bases, with 13 bases between them. CDR1 and CDR2 from the germline V gene are MNHEY and SVGAGI. CDR3 sequence: CASSSGSPIGNTIYF. The DNA for the CDR3 is TGTGCCAGCAGTTCCGGGTCTCCGATTGGAAACACCATATATTTT.

The rearrangement joins TRBV10-3 to TRBJ2-5, with TRBD2 identical over 8 bases. CDR3 size: 16 residues. The trim removed 2 bases at V and 5 bases at J, leaving 10 bases unmatched. Per the germline V gene, CDR1 is ENHRY and CDR2 is SYGVKD. The CDR3 coding sequence is TGTGCCATCAGTGAGAGGGCAACGGGAGGGGGTGAGACCCAGTACTTC. Translated, it gives CAISERATGGGETQYF.